This T cell receptor beta chain was recovered during a study of CD8+CD57+ T cells in acquired aplastic anemia. Turning to the study itself: The study obtained an average of approximately 3 ug of DNA from sorted CD4+ and CD8+ cells.

All sequencing subjects had displayed CD8+CD57+ cell expansion on flow cytometry. Every patient had severe acquired aplastic anemia. Concerning this clonotype: Its antigen is as yet unknown.

Genomic DNA served as template for TCR beta VDJ and CDR3 profiling. TCRdb re-derived calls from the reads in MiXCR, one entry per CDR3 protein. The sample yields around 190,000 distinct CDR3 sequences, about 50% seen once. CDR3 size: 16 residues. The trim removed 6 bases at V and 5 bases at J, leaving 14 bases unmatched. Germline V gene sequence: CDR1 KGHDR, CDR2 SFDVKD. Study-level points and caveats: Sharing between patients and controls was observed for around 30 CD8+ CDR3 sequences.

The chain recombines TRBV24-1 with TRBJ2-5, with 7 bases identical to TRBD1. This sequence was found in a human donor with aplastic anemia. The sample taken for sequencing was sorted CD4+, CD8+, or CD8+CD57+ T cells (not recorded which) from PBMCs. The CDR3 DNA is TGTGCCACCAGTTCGAACAAGGGACAGCTTGGGGAGACCCAGTACTTC. Amino acid sequence: CATSSNKGQLGETQYF.